A single sample gave rise to the 28 T cell receptor beta chains below, sequenced in a study of T cells in Graves' hyperthyroidism and ophthalmopathy. It was RNA transcripts that yielded the amplified TCR beta CDR3 regions. HTBI primers were employed in a first-round RT-PCR of the TCR CDR3. From the multiplex PCR reads, TCRdb called clonotypes with MiXCR, one entry per CDR3 protein. The sample has more than 300,000 distinct CDR3 sequences, around 14% seen once. What was sequenced was blood. The receptors were gathered from a woman between 18 and 29 years old with Graves' hyperthyroidism.

This clonotype was seen at least ten times. The V and J genes are TRBV18 and TRBJ2-2; no reliable D call. V gave up 0 bases and J gave up 3 bases, with 11 bases separating them. The CDR3 loop spans 16 amino acids. In germline, CDR1 is KGHSH, CDR2 LQKENI. Here the CDR3 reads CASSPPTLMDTGELFF. CDR3 coding DNA: TGTGCCAGCTCACCACCGACTTTGATGGACACCGGGGAGCTGTTTTTT.

This clonotype turned up a few times. The chain joins TRBV5-4 to TRBJ2-3; weak D call: TRBD2 (6 bases). V lost 4 bases, J lost 5 bases, and 17 bases lay in between. The CDR3 totals 15 residues. Germline values: CDR1 SGHNT, CDR2 YYREEE (reference sequence). The CDR3 DNA reads as TGTGCCAGCAGCCGACTAGAGTTTCGGGTAGATACGCAGTATTTT. Translating it yields CASSRLEFRVDTQYF.

In this sample, this clonotype turned up many times. V is TRBV5-1 and J is TRBJ1-2; TRBD1 agrees at 8 bases. The CDR3 spans 11 residues. Per germline, CDR1 SGHRS and CDR2 YFSETQ. The V and J ends lost 7 bases and 13 bases, in that order; junction bases with no gene match: 9. The CDR3 loop is CASGRQGSSTF. DNA of the CDR3: TGCGCCAGCGGACGACAGGGGTCAAGCACCTTC.

This clonotype has at least ten counts. This chain joins TRBV24-1 and TRBJ1-2; no clear D. The CDR3 is 11 residues long. Germline V gives CDR1 KGHDR, CDR2 SFDVKD. The V and J ends lost 2 bases and 9 bases respectively, with 6 bases between them. The CDR3 bases are TGTGCCACCAGTGATTCGCAGAGCTACACCTTC. Translating it yields CATSDSQSYTF.

V and J are TRBV5-1 and TRBJ2-3; possible D gene TRBD1, 5 bases. Per germline, CDR1 SGHRS and CDR2 YFSETQ. The CDR3 totals 16 residues. V gave up 0 bases and J gave up 1 base, with 12 bases separating them. The CDR3 coding sequence is TGCGCCAGCAGCTTGGGGCAGGGCAGAGGCACAGATACGCAGTATTTT. It translates to CASSLGQGRGTDTQYF.

The table lists this clonotype with many counts. The chain has TRBV5-1 and TRBJ2-3; 10 bases match TRBD1. The CDR3 sequence is 14 residues long. CDR1 SGHRS and CDR2 YFSETQ come from the germline V gene. With 8 bases clipped from V and 5 bases from J, the junction kept 8 bases outside the gene matches. CDR3 sequence (DNA): TGCGCCAGTGCCGGGACAGGGGTAGGAGATACGCAGTATTTT. It encodes CASAGTGVGDTQYF.

The rearrangement links TRBV18 to TRBJ2-5; D unclear. This CDR3 comprises 13 residues. Trimming shortened V by 5 bases and J by 9 bases, and 16 bases separated the two germline ends. Germline V lookup: CDR1 KGHSH, CDR2 LQKENI. CDR3 coding DNA: TGTGCCAGCTCAGTGACGGCGATTGAGCCCCAGTACTTC. The encoded protein is CASSVTAIEPQYF. The complete variable domain, with remaining parts taken from reference TRBV18 and TRBJ2-5, reads NAGVMQNPRHLVRRRGQEARLRCSPMKGHSHVYWYRQLPEEGLKFMVYLQKENIIDESGMPKERFSAEFPKEGPSILRIQQVVRGDSAAYFCASSVTAIEPQYFGPGTRLLVL.

This clonotype has just a few counts. The chain recombines TRBV20-1 with TRBJ2-2; possibly TRBD1 for D (6 bases). Between the trimmed V and J ends, which lost 3 bases and 3 bases, there was a span of 14 bases. Germline CDR1 and CDR2: DFQATT and SNEGSKA (reference sequence). This CDR3 comprises 15 residues. CDR3 protein: CSASQPGDYTGELFF. CDR3 sequence (DNA): TGCAGTGCTAGTCAGCCAGGGGATTACACCGGGGAGCTGTTTTTT.

The rearrangement links TRBV29-1 to TRBJ1-2; 9 bases map to TRBD1. Germline V gene sequence: CDR1 SQVTM, CDR2 ANQGSEA. This CDR3 comprises 14 residues. The CDR3 is CTYGGQGALGGYTF. CDR3 DNA sequence: TGCACCTATGGGGGACAGGGTGCCCTCGGTGGCTACACCTTC.

This clonotype showed up many times. The chain carries TRBV28 and TRBJ2-5; 7 bases are a match to TRBD2. This CDR3 has 20 amino acids. The V gene's germline CDR1 is MDHEN and CDR2 SYDVKM. The J segment lost 5 bases and the V segment lost 3 bases, leaving 24 bases of the junction unmatched. The CDR3 DNA reads TGTGCCAGCAGTTTGACGTGGCGGTTGGGTGCGCGGGAGCGAGGCGAGACCCAGTACTTC. The encoded protein is CASSLTWRLGARERGETQYF.

This clonotype was found many times. V and J are TRBV7-3 and TRBJ2-3; 9 nucleotides agree with TRBD2. Germline V lookup: CDR1 SGHTA, CDR2 FQGTGA. This CDR3 spans 14 amino acids. After removal of 1 base from V and 5 bases from J, the junction contained 1 base not matched to a gene. As DNA, the CDR3 is TGTGCCAGCAGCTTAAATAGCGGGAGAGATACGCAGTATTTT. Amino acids: CASSLNSGRDTQYF.

This clonotype was seen more than once but under ten times. The J gene is TRBJ1-6, the V gene TRBV5-4; tentative D call: TRBD1 (5 bases). V was clipped by 4 bases and J by 7 bases, with 12 bases between them. This CDR3 has 14 amino acids. Per the germline V gene, CDR1 is SGHNT and CDR2 is YYREEE (reference sequence). The CDR3 loop reads CASSRGGGNSPLHF. The CDR3 DNA follows: TGTGCCAGCAGCCGGGGGGGGGGGAATTCACCCCTCCACTTT.

The rearrangement links TRBV4-3 to TRBJ2-2; 13 bases are a match to TRBD2. The CDR3 loop spans 18 amino acids. Trimming took 0 bases from V and 4 from J; bases not matched to a gene: 5. In germline, CDR1 is LGHNA, CDR2 YSLEER. The CDR3 loop is CASSQDRGLAGTTGELFF. In nucleotides, the CDR3 is TGCGCCAGCAGCCAAGATAGGGGACTAGCGGGGACCACCGGGGAGCTGTTTTTT.

This clonotype was seen ten or more times. The chain has TRBV6-2 or TRBV6-3 and TRBJ2-7; the D gene is possibly TRBD2 (5 bases). V was cut by 0 bases and J by 0 bases, with 12 bases left in between. This CDR3 is 16 amino acids long. From germline, CDR1 is MNHEY and CDR2 SVGEGT. The CDR3 spells CASSYSVQRPSYEQYF. For the CDR3, the DNA is TGTGCCAGCAGTTACTCGGTTCAGCGGCCCTCCTACGAGCAGTACTTC.

There are many counts of this clonotype. The chain links TRBV12-3 or TRBV12-4 to TRBJ1-1, with TRBD1 matching 8 bases. Germline trimming cut 6 bases from V and 8 bases from J; bases unmatched to any gene: 8. This CDR3 region has 13 residues. The chain's CDR3 is CASSSGGIGEAFF. CDR3 DNA: TGTGCCAGCAGCTCAGGGGGCATCGGAGAAGCTTTCTTT.

In this sample, this clonotype turned up many times. The V gene is TRBV29-1, the J gene TRBJ1-2; TRBD1 agrees at 8 bases. V dropped 1 base and J dropped 4; count of bases not matched to a gene: 20. The CDR3 totals 19 residues. From germline, CDR1 is SQVTM and CDR2 ANQGSEA. The CDR3 spells CSVEASAASQGGPIYGYTF. The CDR3 DNA is TGCAGCGTTGAAGCCTCAGCCGCCTCACAGGGGGGACCGATCTATGGCTACACCTTC.

Turning to this clonotype: One junction end disagrees with the germline gene, perhaps due to a read error. The chain employs TRBV12-3 or TRBV12-4 and TRBJ2-1; maybe TRBD1 (6 bases). The CDR3 covers 15 residues. The CDR3 reads CAILEQVGAYSEQFF. In DNA, the CDR3 is TGTGCCATCCTTGAACAGGTGGGGGCCTACAGTGAGCAGTTCTTC.

This clonotype was counted many times. The chain uses TRBV5-1 and TRBJ2-3; D might be TRBD2 (5 bases). V was clipped by 4 bases and J by 0 bases, with 12 bases between them. Germline-derived CDR1 and CDR2 are SGHRS and YFSETQ. The CDR3 contains 15 residues. The CDR3 DNA sequence: TGCGCCAGCAGCCGTTCTCCGGGGAGCACAGATACGCAGTATTTT. It is translated as CASSRSPGSTDTQYF.

This clonotype came up many times. This sequence joins TRBV7-2 and TRBJ1-1; D possibly corresponds to TRBD1 (5 bases). The CDR3 covers 14 residues. V was pared by 3 bases and J by 7 bases, with 15 bases between. The germline V gene has CDR1 SGHTA and CDR2 FQGNSA. The CDR3 protein is CASSLKFRGDEAFF. Written as DNA, the CDR3 is TGTGCCAGCAGCTTGAAATTTCGGGGCGATGAAGCTTTCTTT.

The rearrangement links TRBV20-1 to TRBJ2-3, with D perhaps TRBD2 (5 bases). Germline V gives CDR1 DFQATT, CDR2 SNEGSKA (reference sequence). The V end lost 6 bases, the J end lost 2 bases, and 18 bases lay between the germline ends. This CDR3 spans 15 amino acids. CDR3 amino acids: CSAEFRGHPTDTQYF. The CDR3 DNA sequence: TGCAGTGCCGAATTTAGAGGGCATCCCACAGATACGCAGTATTTT.

This clonotype came up many times. The V and J genes are TRBV2 and TRBJ1-1; D is uncertain. This CDR3 region has 13 residues. V lost 5 bases and J 5 bases, leaving 12 bases between the germline ends. In germline, CDR1 is SNHLY, CDR2 FYNNEI. CDR3 sequence (DNA): TGTGCCAGCAGTACGGACTTCGGAACTGAAGCTTTCTTT. Its translation is CASSTDFGTEAFF.

This clonotype has at least ten counts. This chain uses TRBV28 with TRBJ1-4; 7 nucleotides line up with TRBD1. The CDR3 sequence is 15 residues long. In germline, CDR1 is MDHEN, CDR2 SYDVKM. V shed 5 bases, J shed 2 bases, and the junction held 5 bases outside the gene matches. CDR3 region: CASSQTGNTNEKLFF. The CDR3, as DNA: TGTGCCAGCAGTCAGACAGGGAATACTAATGAAAAACTGTTTTTT.

Comment on this clonotype: This clone may be a read error of a much larger clone one base away. The DNA of the CDR3 is TGTGCCGGCAGTGAACAGGGGCCCGAAGCTTTCTTT. It translates to CAGSEQGPEAFF. The rearrangement joins TRBV6-1 to TRBJ1-1, with TRBD1 matching 7 bases. CDR1 and CDR2 from the germline V gene are MNHNS and SASEGT. The CDR3 runs 12 residues.

This clonotype came up many times. The chain couples TRBV2 to TRBJ2-7; weak D call: TRBD2 (5 bases). The germline CDR1 and CDR2 sequences are SNHLY and FYNNEI. The CDR3 has 12 amino acids. Trimming cost V 1 base and J 4 bases, with 5 bases left between them. The CDR3 here is CASSEGRYEQYF. The DNA for the CDR3 is TGTGCCAGCAGTGAAGGGAGGTACGAGCAGTACTTC.

At least ten counts were recorded for this clonotype. This chain uses TRBV2 with TRBJ2-3; D remains ambiguous. Trimming left V 3 bases short and J 2 bases short, with 6 bases between. The germline CDR1 and CDR2 sequences are SNHLY and FYNNEI. The CDR3 covers 13 residues. The CDR3 DNA follows: TGTGCCAGCAGTGATCAGTACACAGATACGCAGTATTTT. Translating gives CASSDQYTDTQYF.

This clonotype showed up many times. The chain recombines TRBV27 with TRBJ2-3; D tentatively reads TRBD1 or TRBD2 (7 bases each). Germline-derived CDR1 and CDR2 are MNHEY and SMNVEV (reference sequence). The CDR3 totals 15 residues. V lost 5 bases to trimming and J lost 5 bases, with 17 bases between them. The CDR3 region is CASSIHRGGKDTQYF. CDR3 sequence (DNA): TGTGCCAGCAGTATTCACAGGGGAGGGAAAGATACGCAGTATTTT.

This clonotype showed up many times. The gene calls are TRBV12-3 or TRBV12-4 and TRBJ1-4; maybe TRBD1 (6 bases). CDR3 size: 14 residues. Between the trimmed V and J ends, which lost 0 bases and 10 bases, there was a span of 12 bases. CDR3 bases: TGTGCCAGCAGTTTAGCGCAGGGAGGGGGAAAACTGTTTTTT. Amino acid sequence: CASSLAQGGGKLFF.

This clonotype was seen at least ten times. CDR3 sequence: CSARDSPGGYEQYF. Here the CDR3 DNA reads TGCAGTGCTAGAGACTCGCCAGGGGGTTACGAGCAGTACTTC. The chain is built from TRBV20-1 and TRBJ2-7; 7 bases are shared with TRBD1. The CDR3 is 14 amino acids. Germline lookup yields CDR1 DFQATT and CDR2 SNEGSKA (reference sequence). After removal of 0 bases from V and 4 bases from J, the junction contained 6 bases not matched to a gene.